The TCR beta chain under discussion was sequenced for a study of CD8+ T cells in alopecia areata (dated by TCRdb to the late 2010s). Regarding the research as a whole: The treated patients, all with moderate-to-severe alopecia areata, were enrolled in an open-label pilot trial of oral tofacitinib given at 5 to 10 mg twice daily. Tofacitinib was administered for 6 to 18 months, and 6 months of follow-up off drug were then conducted to assess delayed response and recurrence. For the treated patients, the SALT score, which quantifies what percentage of scalp surface area is affected, served as the measure of disease severity. High-throughput TCRbeta sequencing was used to examine T cell clonal expansion in alopecia areata in both the C3H/HeJ mouse model and human patients. On the human side, TCRbeta sequencing was run on scalp tissue and on sorted CD4+ and CD8+ peripheral blood T cells from healthy controls and from alopecia areata patients with either patchy or totalis/universalis disease. Biopsies were taken from tofacitinib-treated patients at baseline and again at 4 and 24 weeks into treatment, and several of those patients also had a later scalp biopsy. Scalp clonality was compared across normal scalp (n=4), patchy alopecia areata scalp (n=8), and alopecia totalis/universalis scalp (n=8). RNA was obtained with the PAXgene miRNA kit for fixed scalp, the miRNeasy kit for PBMCs, and the RNeasy kit for mouse skin. immunoSEQ multiplex PCR using 35 Vbeta forward primers and 13 Jbeta reverse primers was used to amplify TCRbeta CDR3 regions. What the study reported, not specific to this receptor: During tofacitinib treatment, many expanded lesional clones remained in scalp and blood, and this persistence may partly explain relapse after treatment is stopped. Because the treated cohort was small and had only one nonresponder, larger studies are needed to examine links between baseline CD8+ expansion and response. Scalp TCR repertoire analysis is complicated because resident alphabeta T cells in normal human skin are also sequenced, whereas mouse skin is dominated by gammadelta T cells. Shared TCR sequences between patients were less evident than in mice, which may be partly attributable to HLA diversity in the patient population. Compared with normal scalp, lesional scalp had higher clonality and more expanded CD8+ clones, particularly in alopecia totalis/universalis, a pattern that suggests antigenic drive. With tofacitinib, both scalp clonality and the number of expanded CD8+ clones among the top 100 scalp clones went down significantly.

As regards this clone: There is no known antigen for this receptor. The record has no base qualities; no much larger clone is one base away.

According to the germline V gene, CDR1 reads LGHNA and CDR2 reads YSLEER. The CDR3 contains 15 residues, cysteine and phenylalanine counted. The only DNA kept is the CDR3, 45 bases in frame from the first base. V lost 2 bases and J lost 4 bases, and the count of bases not matched to a germline gene is 5. The sample's treatment or condition, from its label and the paper: oral pan-JAK inhibitor, 5-10 mg twice daily. Lesional scalp punch biopsies and peripheral blood were collected from alopecia areata patients. PBMCs were separated by density centrifugation and stained for CD3, CD4 and CD8, after which CD4+ and CD8+ T cells were sorted on a FACSAria. Libraries were made using the immunoSEQ multiplex PCR assay. For TCR sequencing, RNA was extracted from every sample and reverse transcribed into cDNA to serve as template. SuperScript III was used for first-strand cDNA synthesis, primed with a 2:1 mix of oligo-dT and random hexamers. Amplification bias was assessed with a synthetic immune receptor repertoire, and residual bias was removed computationally. The paper's processing steps were these. Raw reads were preprocessed to remove errors, and CDR3 was defined according to IMGT conventions as the region from the conserved cysteine to phenylalanine. Clonality was calculated as 1 minus Shannon entropy normalized by log2 of the number of productive unique TCRs. Whether each scalp clone was CD4 or CD8 was inferred by checking scalp TCRbeta sequences against the CD4 and CD8 repertoires from sorted blood. TCRdb obtained this table from immuneACCESS and retained in-frame rearrangements with V and J assigned. These tables miss some clones; where compared with another copy, unresolved V genes account for less than half of the shortfall, and the remainder is unexplained. V, J and clone size derive from that table, while D and trimming were established from the DNA sequence. The sample profile shows 150,000 or so clones; about 54% of them were found once. Of the sample, 16% falls within the top ten clones.

The rearranged segments are TRBV4-3 and TRBJ1-2; TRBD1 agrees with 9 junctional bases. The specimen was CD4+ T cells sorted from blood, collected around week 55, from a patient treated with tofacitinib. This clonotype was obtained from a human donor with alopecia areata. The bases read TGCGCCAGCAGCCAACCAGGGGGACAGGGCTATGGCTACACCTTC. It translates as CASSQPGGQGYGYTF.